Presented here are 29 T cell receptor beta chains from one specimen sequenced in a study of breast tumors, draining lymph nodes, adjacent tissues. One entry per CDR3 protein results from TCRdb running MiXCR on the multiplex PCR reads. The repertoire holds roughly 49,000 distinct CDR3 sequences, with approximately 45% as singletons. Input material: breast tumor tissue. The receptors shown here come from a female donor with breast cancer. Some clones in this sample may be carry-over from other donors' samples.

Worth noting for this clonotype: At one end, the junction sequence differs from germline, possibly due to a read error. This rearrangement joins TRBV7-2 to TRBJ2-3; tentatively, D is TRBD1 (6 bases). CDR3 size: 15 residues. Germline V CDR1 and CDR2: SGHTA, FQGNSA. CDR3 sequence: CASSFAAGGTDTQCF. CDR3 DNA sequence: TGTGCCAGCAGCTTTGCGGCTGGGGGCACAGATACGCAGTGTTTT.

This clonotype was found many times. This sequence joins TRBV20-1 and TRBJ2-7; 11 bases are a match to TRBD2. The V gene's germline CDR1 is DFQATT and CDR2 SNEGSKA (reference sequence). V shed 6 bases, J shed 6 bases, and the junction held 7 bases outside the gene matches. The CDR3 has 13 residues. Here the CDR3 DNA reads TGCAGTGCCATAGCGGGAGGGCCGTTCGAGCAGTACTTC. Encoded protein: CSAIAGGPFEQYF.

This clonotype was detected many times. The genes are TRBV6-2 or TRBV6-3 and TRBJ2-1; D unclear. The CDR3 length is 13 residues. Germline CDR1 MNHEY, CDR2 SVGEGT. With 4 bases removed from V and 6 bases from J, the gap between germline ends came to 10 bases. The CDR3 reads CASSSDTINEQFF. CDR3 coding DNA: TGTGCCAGCAGTTCTGACACCATCAATGAGCAGTTCTTC.

This clonotype came up many times. This chain uses TRBV3-1 with TRBJ1-2, with D possibly matching TRBD1 (6 bases). Germline values: CDR1 LGHDT, CDR2 YNNKEL (reference sequence). Trimming took 5 bases from V and 2 from J, leaving 9 bases between them. There are 13 residues in the CDR3. This chain's CDR3 is CASSYRENYGYTF. DNA of the CDR3: TGTGCCAGCAGCTACAGGGAAAACTATGGCTACACCTTC.

This clonotype turned up a few times. V usage is TRBV6-2 or TRBV6-3 and J usage is TRBJ2-1, with 8 bases identical to TRBD2. With V trimmed by 11 bases and J by 8 bases, 11 bases remained unmatched. CDR3 length: 13 residues. From germline, CDR1 is MNHEY and CDR2 SVGEGT. The CDR3 reads CAGGLAGRHEQFF. The CDR3 DNA sequence: TGTGCCGGAGGACTAGCCGGTCGGCATGAGCAGTTCTTC.

This clonotype was recorded many times. The chain joins TRBV28 to TRBJ2-5; 7 bases fit TRBD1. The CDR3 covers 15 residues. J was trimmed by 4 bases and V by 5 bases; bases with no gene match: 10. Germline CDR1 is MDHEN and CDR2 is SYDVKM. This CDR3 is CASSPLGQIGETQYF. Here the CDR3 DNA reads TGTGCCAGCAGTCCTTTGGGACAGATAGGAGAGACCCAGTACTTC.

This clonotype was found many times. J is TRBJ1-6 and V is TRBV6-6, with D perhaps TRBD1 (6 bases). The CDR3 loop spans 14 amino acids. Looked up from germline, CDR1 is MNHNY and CDR2 is SVGAGI (reference sequence). V lost 7 bases, J lost 7 bases, and 14 bases lay in between. The chain's CDR3 is CASTAQGLNSPLHF. CDR3 coding DNA: TGTGCCAGCACCGCACAGGGTCTAAATTCACCCCTCCACTTT.

With respect to this clonotype: This may be a read error, as it is one base from a much larger clone. The V call is TRBV18, the J call TRBJ2-2; D may be TRBD1 (6 bases). From germline, CDR1 is KGHSH and CDR2 LQKENI. The CDR3 loop spans 14 amino acids. The CDR3 spells CASGDRLNTGELSF. DNA for the CDR3: TGTGCCAGCGGAGACAGGCTGAACACCGGGGAGCTGTCTTTT.

The gene calls are TRBV18 and TRBJ1-2, with D perhaps TRBD1 (5 bases). Germline V gene data show CDR1 as KGHSH and CDR2 as LQKENI. The CDR3 loop spans 15 amino acids. V lost 3 bases to trimming and J lost 4 bases, with 15 bases between them. The CDR3 reads CASSPGTLNVYGYTF. The DNA of the CDR3 is TGTGCCAGCTCACCGGGGACCCTCAACGTCTATGGCTACACCTTC. The full variable domain, in which reference TRBV18 and TRBJ1-2 provide the parts outside the CDR3, is NAGVMQNPRHLVRRRGQEARLRCSPMKGHSHVYWYRQLPEEGLKFMVYLQKENIIDESGMPKERFSAEFPKEGPSILRIQQVVRGDSAAYFCASSPGTLNVYGYTFGSGTRLTVV.

This clonotype was found many times. The CDR3, as DNA: TGTGCCTGGAGTTCTATTCCCGGGACGGTCTACAATGAGCAGTTCTTC. It yields the protein CAWSSIPGTVYNEQFF. The chain joins TRBV30 to TRBJ2-1; the D gene could be TRBD1 or TRBD2 (5 bases each). Germline assignment: CDR1 GTSNPN and CDR2 SVGIG (reference sequence). The CDR3 has 16 residues. V shed 2 bases and J shed 3 bases, with 17 bases lying between them.

The sample holds many counts of this clonotype. The chain recombines TRBV7-9 with TRBJ1-6; possible D gene TRBD1, 5 bases. This CDR3 has 15 amino acids. Germline V lookup: CDR1 SEHNR, CDR2 FQNEAQ (reference sequence). V was shortened by 4 bases and J by 0 bases, with 7 bases between the two germline ends. The DNA for the CDR3 is TGTGCCAGCAGCTGGGGGAGCTCCTATAATTCACCCCTCCACTTT. Amino acids: CASSWGSSYNSPLHF. Based on the CDR3 plus reference TRBV7-9 and TRBJ1-6, the full variable domain is DTGVSQNPRHKITKRGQNVTFRCDPISEHNRLYWYRQTLGQGPEFLTYFQNEAQLEKSRLLSDRFSAERPKGSFSTLEIQRTEQGDSAMYLCASSWGSSYNSPLHFGNGTRLTVT.

This clonotype was seen more than once but under ten times. CDR3: CASSPGQGSPRSNTEAFF. The DNA for the CDR3 is TGCGCCAGCAGCCCTGGACAGGGGTCACCGAGGAGCAACACTGAAGCTTTCTTT. The rearrangement joins TRBV5-1 to TRBJ1-1; 9 bases match TRBD1. The V segment lost 4 bases and the J segment 2 bases; nucleotides outside the gene matches: 15. This CDR3 region has 18 residues. Per the germline V gene, CDR1 is SGHRS and CDR2 is YFSETQ.

This clonotype was counted ten times or more. CDR3 region: CASSSSTYEQYF. In DNA, the CDR3 is TGTGCCAGTAGTTCTTCGACGTACGAGCAGTACTTC. J is TRBJ2-7 and V is TRBV19; the D is unclear. CDR3 length: 12 residues. Trimming shortened V by 5 bases and J by 4 bases, and 9 bases separated the two germline ends. Germline loops: CDR1 LNHDA, CDR2 SQIVND (reference sequence).

This clonotype was recorded a few times. A much larger clone lies one base from this, so it may be a read error. The chain has TRBV20-1 and TRBJ1-2; TRBD1 aligns across 9 bases. The ends lost 3 bases at V and 7 bases at J; junction bases unmatched: 12. The CDR3 spans 15 residues. The germline gives CDR1 DFQATT, CDR2 SNEGSKA (reference sequence). CDR3 DNA sequence: TGCAGTGCTAGGCCCCCGGGACAGGGAACCTGTGGCTACACCTTC. As protein: CSARPPGQGTCGYTF.

The chain employs TRBV5-1 and TRBJ1-2, with D possibly TRBD1 on 6 matching bases. CDR1 is SGHRS, CDR2 YFSETQ, per germline. V lost 0 bases to trimming and J lost 7 bases, with 13 bases between them. CDR3 length: 14 amino acids. CDR3 DNA sequence: TGCGCCAGCAGCTTGGCCTCGGGGGCAAGTGGCTACACCTTC. This codes for CASSLASGASGYTF.

The rearrangement joins TRBV14 to TRBJ2-2; D remains ambiguous. The ends were cut back, 5 bases at V and 2 bases at J, with 15 bases in the middle. This CDR3 comprises 16 residues. Germline V lookup: CDR1 SGHDN, CDR2 FVKESK. Here the CDR3 DNA reads TGTGCCAGCAGCTTGCCGGGCAGAGTAAACACCGGGGAGCTGTTTTTT. Translation gives CASSLPGRVNTGELFF.

The sample holds a few counts of this clonotype. This rearrangement joins TRBV24-1 to TRBJ1-1; a possible D gene is TRBD1 (6 bases). The CDR3 consists of 15 residues. Germline V gene data show CDR1 as KGHDR and CDR2 as SFDVKD. V gave up 3 bases and J gave up 1 base, with 11 bases separating them. CDR3 sequence: CATSDGAGANTEAFF. The CDR3 nucleotides are TGTGCCACCAGTGATGGGGCAGGGGCGAACACTGAAGCTTTCTTT.

This clonotype was counted at least ten times. The V and J genes are TRBV12-3 or TRBV12-4 and TRBJ2-4; D possibly uses TRBD1 or TRBD2 (5 bases each). The length of the CDR3 is 14 residues. The V end was cut by 6 bases, the J end by 7 bases, with 16 bases between. CDR3 sequence (DNA): TGTGCCAGCAGCTCCCAAGCAGGGACGAACATTCAGTACTTC. Its protein is CASSSQAGTNIQYF.

This chain uses TRBV28 with TRBJ1-3, with unresolved D. This CDR3 contains 16 residues. Germline V lookup: CDR1 MDHEN, CDR2 SYDVKM. V was pared by 3 bases and J by 8 bases, with 20 bases between. The CDR3 here is CASSLQRAGAGYTIYF. In DNA, the CDR3 is TGTGCCAGCAGTTTGCAAAGGGCCGGCGCGGGCTACACCATATATTTT.

As to this clonotype: A much larger clonotype is one base distant, so this may be a read error. This sequence joins TRBV19 and TRBJ2-6, with D possibly matching TRBD2 (6 bases). CDR1 and CDR2 from the germline V gene are LNHDA and SQIVND (reference sequence). The CDR3 contains 17 residues. The ends were cut back, 4 bases at V and 0 bases at J, with 13 bases in the middle. The CDR3 protein is CASSKDGGRSGANVLTF. The DNA of the CDR3 is TGTGCCAGTAGTAAGGACGGGGGACGCTCTGGGGCCAACGTCCTGACTTTC.

This clonotype occurred many times. V usage is TRBV3-1 and J usage is TRBJ1-2; 9 bases are shared with TRBD1. The CDR3 extends over 16 amino acids. Germline CDR1 LGHDT, CDR2 YNNKEL (reference sequence). V lost 4 bases, J lost 6 bases, and 12 bases stayed unmatched. CDR3 nucleotides: TGTGCCAGCAGCCCAACTACCGGGACAGGGTACCATGGCTACACCTTC. It is translated as CASSPTTGTGYHGYTF.

This clonotype has ten or more counts. V usage is TRBV20-1 and J usage is TRBJ2-7; 11 bases align to TRBD2. The CDR3 sequence is 16 residues long. After removal of 3 bases from V and 6 bases from J, the junction contained 13 bases not matched to a gene. CDR1 is DFQATT and CDR2 is SNEGSKA in the germline V gene (reference sequence). The CDR3 region has the DNA TGCAGTGCTAGTCCCTCTATAGCGGGAGGGAGGGCCGAGCAGTACTTC. Translated: CSASPSIAGGRAEQYF.

The chain combines TRBV20-1 with TRBJ1-3, with unresolved D. Trimming removed 3 bases at V and 4 bases at J, with 10 bases between. Germline V lookup: CDR1 DFQATT, CDR2 SNEGSKA (reference sequence). The length of the CDR3 is 13 residues. CDR3 DNA sequence: TGCAGTGCTAGTCTAGCGGGGGGAAACACCATATATTTT. Its translation is CSASLAGGNTIYF.

Many counts were recorded for this clonotype. This chain joins TRBV19 and TRBJ2-7; D is unclear. V lost 5 bases and J lost 2, with 13 bases in between. Germline V gene data show CDR1 as LNHDA and CDR2 as SQIVND (reference sequence). The CDR3 consists of 14 residues. The CDR3 reads CASSSGRRAYEQYF. The CDR3 DNA is TGTGCCAGTAGTTCAGGACGGAGAGCCTACGAGCAGTACTTC.

In its sample, this clonotype ranks as medium-sized. This chain connects TRBV24-1 to TRBJ1-2; D ambiguous. Germline CDR1 KGHDR, CDR2 SFDVKD. This CDR3 contains 14 residues. Trimming took off 4 bases at V and 4 bases at J, with 12 bases between the two ends. The CDR3 coding sequence is TGTGCCACCAGTGACCCGGGCTGGGGCTATGGCTACACCTTC. Its protein is CATSDPGWGYGYTF.

The sample holds many counts of this clonotype. Given a much more abundant clone one base away, this may be a read error. The CDR3 DNA sequence: TGTGCCAGTAGTGGGGCAATGGGCGGCGATCCCCAAGAGACCCAGTCCTTC. Translated: CASSGAMGGDPQETQSF. This rearrangement joins TRBV19 to TRBJ2-5, with D possibly TRBD1 on 5 matching bases. Per the germline V gene, CDR1 is LNHDA and CDR2 is SQIVND (reference sequence). This CDR3 has 17 residues. Combining the CDR3 with reference TRBV19 and TRBJ2-5 gives the whole variable domain DGGITQSPKYLFRKEGQNVTLSCEQNLNHDAMYWYRQDPGQGLRLIYYSQIVNDFQKGDIAEGYSVSREKKESFPLTVTSAQKNPTAFYLCASSGAMGGDPQETQSFGPGTRLLVL.

This clonotype came up many times. The chain recombines TRBV7-2 with TRBJ2-2, with TRBD2 identical over 15 bases. Germline CDR1 SGHTA, CDR2 FQGNSA. The CDR3 runs to 17 residues. The V segment lost 5 bases and the J segment 4 bases; nucleotides outside the gene matches: 5. The CDR3 DNA reads TGTGCCAGCAGCAAACCGGGACTAGCGGGAGGCACCGGGGAGCTGTTTTTT. Amino acid sequence: CASSKPGLAGGTGELFF.

CDR3 sequence (DNA): TGTGCCAGCAGTTACCCGGGACTAGGCACAGATACGCAGTATTTT. It specifies CASSYPGLGTDTQYF. V and J are TRBV11-3 and TRBJ2-3; 8 positions match TRBD2. With V trimmed by 6 bases and J by 1 base, 6 bases remained unmatched. The CDR3 length is 15 residues. Germline V gene data show CDR1 as SGHNT and CDR2 as YENEEA.

Notes on this clonotype: Just one base apart from a much larger clone, this may be a read error. This chain links TRBV6-1 with TRBJ2-7, with 7 bases lining up with TRBD2. Trimming at V came to 8 bases and at J to 5 bases, leaving 6 bases not matched to a gene. The germline gives CDR1 MNHNS, CDR2 SASEGT. This CDR3 is 12 amino acids long. CDR3 sequence (DNA): TGTGCCAGCGGGGGGGATCGAAACGAGCAGTACTTC. Protein product: CASGGDRNEQYF.